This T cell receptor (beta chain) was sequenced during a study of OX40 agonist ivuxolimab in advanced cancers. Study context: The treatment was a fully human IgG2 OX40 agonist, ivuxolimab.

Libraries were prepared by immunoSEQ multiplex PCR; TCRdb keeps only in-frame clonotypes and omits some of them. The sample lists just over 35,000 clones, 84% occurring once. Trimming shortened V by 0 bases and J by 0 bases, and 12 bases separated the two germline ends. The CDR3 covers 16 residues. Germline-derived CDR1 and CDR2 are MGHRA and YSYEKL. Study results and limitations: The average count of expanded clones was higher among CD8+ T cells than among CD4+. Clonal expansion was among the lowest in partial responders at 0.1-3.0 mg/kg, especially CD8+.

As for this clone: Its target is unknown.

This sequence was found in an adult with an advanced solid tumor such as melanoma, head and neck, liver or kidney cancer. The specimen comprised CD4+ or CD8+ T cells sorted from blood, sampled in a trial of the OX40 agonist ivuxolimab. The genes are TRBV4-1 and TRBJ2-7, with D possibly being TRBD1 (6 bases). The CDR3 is CASSQEGNRASYEQYF. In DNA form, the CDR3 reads TGCGCCAGCAGCCAAGAAGGGAACAGGGCCTCCTACGAGCAGTACTTC.